The 2 T cell receptor beta chains presented below share a single source sample, sequenced in a study of T cell repertoires in cytomegalovirus infection. TCRdb reanalysed the reads using MiXCR and keeps one entry per CDR3 protein. The sample includes approximately 240,000 distinct CDR3 sequences, about 12% seen only once; the top ten take approximately 1.8%. Sequencing was performed on PBMCs. The origin of the receptors is a human donor in good health (CMV status not recorded). Some clones in this sample may be carry-over from other donors' samples.

Ten or more counts support this clonotype. The chain joins TRBV7-2 to TRBJ2-7, with D perhaps being TRBD1 or TRBD2 (6 bases each). V lost 1 base to trimming and J lost 2 bases, with 18 bases between them. The CDR3 contains 17 residues. Germline lookup yields CDR1 SGHTA and CDR2 FQGNSA. Written as DNA, the CDR3 is TGTGCCAGCAGCTTAGGAGTGGCGGGGACACTTCCCTACGAGCAGTACTTC. The encoded protein is CASSLGVAGTLPYEQYF.

The V gene is TRBV6-2 or TRBV6-3, the J gene TRBJ1-5; D is uncertain. The CDR3 has 13 residues. The ends were cut back, 2 bases at V and 0 bases at J, with 2 bases in the middle. Germline lookup yields CDR1 MNHEY and CDR2 SVGEGT. The DNA of the CDR3 is TGTGCCAGCAGTTACGGTAGCAATCAGCCCCAGCATTTT. Its protein is CASSYGSNQPQHF.